A selection of T cell receptor beta chains follows, all from one sample in a study of blood T cell repertoires in COVID-19. Method: immunoSEQ multiplex PCR; TCRdb's copy keeps in-frame clones and lacks some. The sample carries hundreds of thousands of clones, around 86% recorded once. The sample comprised peripheral blood. The receptors shown here come from a woman aged 30 to 39 who had recovered from COVID-19. Both conserved end residues are part of each CDR3. The D gene is left open where the match is weak. The size field is filled for only some rows; it gives once, few, many or a size class.

clone_size: -; d_call: -; v_call: TRBV29-1; j_call: TRBJ1-3; cdr3_nt: TGCAGCGTTGGAGGGGGTTCTGGAAACACCATATATTTT; cdr3_aa: CSVGGGSGNTIYF
clone_size: -; d_call: -; v_call: TRBV25-1; j_call: TRBJ1-2; cdr3_nt: TGTGCCAGCAGTGACCCCGGGAAGGAGGGCTATGGCTACACCTTC; cdr3_aa: CASSDPGKEGYGYTF
clone_size: -; d_call: TRBD2; v_call: TRBV7-9; j_call: TRBJ2-1; cdr3_nt: TGTGCCAGCAGCTCAACTAGCGGGAGGTCCAATGAGCAGTTCTTC; cdr3_aa: CASSSTSGRSNEQFF
clone_size: -; d_call: -; v_call: TRBV7-9; j_call: TRBJ1-2; cdr3_nt: TGTGCCAGCAGCTTAGAAGTGCGGCGGAGGAGCTACACCTTC; cdr3_aa: CASSLEVRRRSYTF
clone_size: -; d_call: -; v_call: TRBV7-9; j_call: TRBJ1-2; cdr3_nt: TGTGCCAGCAGCTTAGCAGAGGGAGAGGTTAACTATGGCTACACCTTC; cdr3_aa: CASSLAEGEVNYGYTF
clone_size: few; d_call: -; v_call: TRBV12-3/TRBV12-4; j_call: TRBJ1-5; cdr3_nt: TGTGCCAGCAGGACCCAGGGTGATCAGCCCCAGCATTTT; cdr3_aa: CASRTQGDQPQHF
clone_size: few; d_call: -; v_call: TRBV5-1; j_call: TRBJ1-5; cdr3_nt: TGCGCCAGCAGCTTGGATCTCGGCAATCAGCCCCAGCATTTT; cdr3_aa: CASSLDLGNQPQHF
clone_size: -; d_call: TRBD1; v_call: TRBV30; j_call: TRBJ2-7; cdr3_nt: TGTGCCTGGCTCGGACAGGAGTCCTACGAGCAGTACTTC; cdr3_aa: CAWLGQESYEQYF
clone_size: -; d_call: -; v_call: TRBV25-1; j_call: TRBJ1-1; cdr3_nt: TGTGCCAGCAAGGGGTCCGTTTACACTGAAGCTTTCTTT; cdr3_aa: CASKGSVYTEAFF
clone_size: -; d_call: -; v_call: TRBV18; j_call: TRBJ2-3; cdr3_nt: TGTGCCAGCTCACCAAGGTCTCTAGCCGACACAGATACGCAGTATTTT; cdr3_aa: CASSPRSLADTDTQYF
clone_size: -; d_call: -; v_call: TRBV28; j_call: TRBJ2-3; cdr3_nt: TGTGCCCTAAAGAGCACCGGCACAGATACGCAGTATTTT; cdr3_aa: CALKSTGTDTQYF
clone_size: -; d_call: -; v_call: TRBV27; j_call: TRBJ2-5; cdr3_nt: TGTGCCAGCAGTTTATTCCCTTTATGGGGGGAGCCCCAAGAGACCCAGTACTTC; cdr3_aa: CASSLFPLWGEPQETQYF
clone_size: -; d_call: TRBD1; v_call: TRBV27; j_call: TRBJ1-1; cdr3_nt: TGTGCCAGCAGTTTAGGGCAGGGGGGCCAGGGCACTGAAGCTTTCTTT; cdr3_aa: CASSLGQGGQGTEAFF
clone_size: -; d_call: TRBD1; v_call: TRBV6-2/TRBV6-3; j_call: TRBJ2-2; cdr3_nt: TGTGCCAGCAGTTACCGTAAGGGGACAGGGGGCTCGTACACCGGGGAGCTGTTTTTT; cdr3_aa: CASSYRKGTGGSYTGELFF
clone_size: -; d_call: TRBD2; v_call: TRBV4-2; j_call: TRBJ2-1; cdr3_nt: TGTGCCAGCAGCCGACTAGCGGGGGGGCGGCACAATGAGCAGTTCTTC; cdr3_aa: CASSRLAGGRHNEQFF
clone_size: -; d_call: -; v_call: TRBV3-1/TRBV3-2; j_call: TRBJ1-5; cdr3_nt: TGTGCCAGCAGCCTACAGGGTATTCAGCCCCAGCATTTT; cdr3_aa: CASSLQGIQPQHF
clone_size: once; d_call: -; v_call: TRBV12-3/TRBV12-4; j_call: TRBJ1-2; cdr3_nt: TGTGCCAGCAGCCCCGACAGGACCCTGAGCTACACCTTC; cdr3_aa: CASSPDRTLSYTF
clone_size: -; d_call: -; v_call: TRBV6-5; j_call: TRBJ2-5; cdr3_nt: TGTGCCAGCAGTTACTCGTTAAGGGGACAAGAGACCCAGTACTTC; cdr3_aa: CASSYSLRGQETQYF
clone_size: -; d_call: -; v_call: TRBV7-2; j_call: TRBJ2-7; cdr3_nt: TGTGCCAGCAGCTTAGTTCGGGCGGGCGAGCAGTACTTC; cdr3_aa: CASSLVRAGEQYF
clone_size: -; d_call: -; v_call: TRBV30; j_call: TRBJ2-5; cdr3_nt: TGTGCCTGGAGTGTAGAAGCGTCGCCCTGGACCCAGTACTTC; cdr3_aa: CAWSVEASPWTQYF
clone_size: -; d_call: TRBD1; v_call: TRBV9; j_call: TRBJ1-1; cdr3_nt: TGTGCCAGCAGCGAACAGGGGGCAGGAACTGAAGCTTTCTTT; cdr3_aa: CASSEQGAGTEAFF
clone_size: -; d_call: -; v_call: TRBV10-3; j_call: TRBJ1-1; cdr3_nt: TGTGCCATCAGTGAGGGGGGGGCGTGGGTTGAAGCTTTCTTT; cdr3_aa: CAISEGGAWVEAFF
clone_size: -; d_call: TRBD2; v_call: TRBV11-2; j_call: TRBJ2-1; cdr3_nt: TGTGCCAGCAGCCCCCGGGGGGGCCATTACAATGAGCAGTTCTTC; cdr3_aa: CASSPRGGHYNEQFF
clone_size: -; d_call: -; v_call: TRBV30; j_call: TRBJ1-5; cdr3_nt: TGTGCCTGGAGTGGTCCAAGCCCCAATCAGCCCCAGCATTTT; cdr3_aa: CAWSGPSPNQPQHF
clone_size: -; d_call: -; v_call: TRBV6-5; j_call: TRBJ2-7; cdr3_nt: TGTGCCAGCAGTTTGGCTTGGGGGGACCTCTACGAGCAGTACTTC; cdr3_aa: CASSLAWGDLYEQYF
clone_size: once; d_call: TRBD1; v_call: TRBV18; j_call: TRBJ1-5; cdr3_nt: TGTGCCAGCTCACCGAGGGGACAGGGAAACGGCAATCAGCCCCAGCATTTT; cdr3_aa: CASSPRGQGNGNQPQHF
clone_size: -; d_call: -; v_call: TRBV4-3; j_call: TRBJ2-3; cdr3_nt: TGCGCCAGCAGCCAAGAGACAGGATACACAGATACGCAGTATTTT; cdr3_aa: CASSQETGYTDTQYF
clone_size: -; d_call: -; v_call: TRBV19; j_call: TRBJ1-5; cdr3_nt: TGTGCCAGTAGTATAATGGACGGACTCAATCAGCCCCAGCATTTT; cdr3_aa: CASSIMDGLNQPQHF
clone_size: -; d_call: TRBD2; v_call: TRBV7-2; j_call: TRBJ2-7; cdr3_nt: TGTGCCAGCAGCTTAGGGGCGGGAGGGCTAGAAGAGCAGTACTTC; cdr3_aa: CASSLGAGGLEEQYF
clone_size: -; d_call: TRBD2; v_call: TRBV5-1; j_call: TRBJ2-1; cdr3_nt: TGCGCCAGCAGCTTGACTAACGGACTAGCGGGGCTCGGTGAGCAGTTCTTC; cdr3_aa: CASSLTNGLAGLGEQFF
clone_size: -; d_call: -; v_call: TRBV12-5; j_call: TRBJ1-5; cdr3_nt: TGTGCTAGTGGTCTAGACAGCTCCCGTCAGCCCCAGCATTTT; cdr3_aa: CASGLDSSRQPQHF
clone_size: -; d_call: -; v_call: TRBV2; j_call: TRBJ1-2; cdr3_nt: TGTGCCAGCAGTGAAGCAGCGTACAGGGCCGATGGCTACACCTTC; cdr3_aa: CASSEAAYRADGYTF
clone_size: -; d_call: -; v_call: TRBV3-1/TRBV3-2; j_call: TRBJ1-4; cdr3_nt: TGTGCCAGCAGCCATCTACGTGAAAAACTGTTTTTT; cdr3_aa: CASSHLREKLFF
clone_size: -; d_call: TRBD2; v_call: TRBV2; j_call: TRBJ2-1; cdr3_nt: TGTGCCAGCAGTGGAGCGGGAGGGCTTCTGAAGGAGCAGTTCTTC; cdr3_aa: CASSGAGGLLKEQFF
clone_size: once; d_call: TRBD1; v_call: TRBV24-1; j_call: TRBJ2-7; cdr3_nt: TGTGCCACCAGTGATCACAGGGGGCCTAGCGAGCAGTACTTC; cdr3_aa: CATSDHRGPSEQYF
clone_size: -; d_call: TRBD1; v_call: TRBV23-1; j_call: TRBJ1-5; cdr3_nt: TGCGCCAGCACCCGACAGGGGAACAATCAGCCCCAGCATTTT; cdr3_aa: CASTRQGNNQPQHF
clone_size: -; d_call: -; v_call: TRBV3-1/TRBV3-2; j_call: TRBJ2-1; cdr3_nt: TGTGCCAGCAGCCAAGATTTGGGCAGGGTAGGGGACAATGAGCAGTTCTTC; cdr3_aa: CASSQDLGRVGDNEQFF
clone_size: -; d_call: TRBD2; v_call: TRBV3-1/TRBV3-2; j_call: TRBJ2-3; cdr3_nt: TGTGCCAGCAGCCTCAAGCTTGGTAAAGCGGGGGGCACAGATACGCAGTATTTT; cdr3_aa: CASSLKLGKAGGTDTQYF
clone_size: -; d_call: TRBD1; v_call: TRBV11-3; j_call: TRBJ2-7; cdr3_nt: TGTGCCAGCAGCCAGGGGGTCGGCGAGCAGTACTTC; cdr3_aa: CASSQGVGEQYF
clone_size: -; d_call: -; v_call: TRBV12-3/TRBV12-4; j_call: TRBJ1-2; cdr3_nt: TGTGCCAGCAGTACTAGTACCTACCGCGGCTACACCTTC; cdr3_aa: CASSTSTYRGYTF
clone_size: -; d_call: TRBD2; v_call: TRBV29-1; j_call: TRBJ2-2; cdr3_nt: TGCAGCGTTGGGACTAGTATCGCCGGGGAGCTGTTTTTT; cdr3_aa: CSVGTSIAGELFF
clone_size: -; d_call: -; v_call: TRBV2; j_call: TRBJ1-5; cdr3_nt: TGTGCCAGCAGCTACAGGGCGGCAGACTATAGCAATCAGCCCCAGCATTTT; cdr3_aa: CASSYRAADYSNQPQHF
clone_size: -; d_call: TRBD2; v_call: TRBV5-1; j_call: TRBJ2-1; cdr3_nt: TGCGCCAGCAGCCGTCTCGGACTAGCGGGCGGCAATGAGCAGTTCTTC; cdr3_aa: CASSRLGLAGGNEQFF
clone_size: -; d_call: TRBD2; v_call: TRBV7-9; j_call: TRBJ2-3; cdr3_nt: TGTGCCAGCAGCCGGGGGGAAACAGATACGCAGTATTTT; cdr3_aa: CASSRGETDTQYF
clone_size: few; d_call: TRBD1; v_call: TRBV7-2; j_call: TRBJ1-2; cdr3_nt: TGTGCCAGCAGCCCTGCCGGGACAGCCTATGGCTACACCTTC; cdr3_aa: CASSPAGTAYGYTF
clone_size: -; d_call: TRBD1; v_call: TRBV6-2/TRBV6-3; j_call: TRBJ1-1; cdr3_nt: TGTGCCAGCAGTTTCATCAGGGGGCCCACTGAAGCTTTCTTT; cdr3_aa: CASSFIRGPTEAFF
clone_size: -; d_call: -; v_call: TRBV24-1; j_call: TRBJ2-7; cdr3_nt: TGTGCCACGTCTACGGGCTACGAGCAGTACTTC; cdr3_aa: CATSTGYEQYF
clone_size: -; d_call: -; v_call: TRBV20-1; j_call: TRBJ1-5; cdr3_nt: TGCAGTGCTAGTGACGAGAATAGCAATCAGCCCCAGCATTTT; cdr3_aa: CSASDENSNQPQHF
clone_size: few; d_call: TRBD1; v_call: TRBV7-6; j_call: TRBJ1-6; cdr3_nt: TGTGCCAGCAGCTCAGGACAGGGTTTCGGTTCACCCCTCCACTTT; cdr3_aa: CASSSGQGFGSPLHF
clone_size: -; d_call: -; v_call: TRBV24-1; j_call: TRBJ2-3; cdr3_nt: TGTGCCACCAGTGATTTGCTCCGGGTCCTATTAGATACGCAGTATTTT; cdr3_aa: CATSDLLRVLLDTQYF
clone_size: -; d_call: TRBD2; v_call: TRBV5-1; j_call: TRBJ2-5; cdr3_nt: TGCGCCAGCAGCTTGGGCGGGGAGGGAGAGACCCAGTACTTC; cdr3_aa: CASSLGGEGETQYF
clone_size: -; d_call: TRBD2; v_call: TRBV7-2; j_call: TRBJ2-1; cdr3_nt: TGTGCCAGCAGCCTAGGGACTAGCGGAGCCAATGAGCAGTTCTTC; cdr3_aa: CASSLGTSGANEQFF
clone_size: -; d_call: TRBD1; v_call: TRBV6-5; j_call: TRBJ1-1; cdr3_nt: TGTGCCAGCAGTTACGGTATAGGGGGCCAAGCTTTCTTT; cdr3_aa: CASSYGIGGQAFF
clone_size: -; d_call: -; v_call: TRBV5-1; j_call: TRBJ2-3; cdr3_nt: TGCGCCAGCAGCCGCCAACTCGGTGATACGCAGTATTTT; cdr3_aa: CASSRQLGDTQYF